The entry below gives a single TCR beta chain sequence along with its context. Its target is not known. Produced via immunoSEQ multiplex PCR; TCRdb's table is partial and in-frame only. The table includes 60,000 to 75,000 clones, approximately 89% detected once. These data belong to a study of PD-1 blockade in mismatch repair-deficient tumors. Study context: All were previously treated, progressing patients with some twelve mismatch repair-deficient cancer types. Study observations and caveats: Rapid post-treatment expansion, then contraction, generally preceding radiologic response, marked tumor-resident clones.

This CDR3 has 16 amino acids. Trimming took 6 bases from V and 2 from J; bases not matched to a gene: 9. The germline V gene has CDR1 SNHLY and CDR2 FYNNEI. PCR or immunohistochemistry showed mismatch repair deficiency in every enrolled patient. The TCR-sequenced patients were a few responders to pembrolizumab. The source material was peripheral blood, sampled 52 weeks after starting pembrolizumab. The clonotype was recovered from an adult with mismatch repair-deficient cancer. This chain connects TRBV2 to TRBJ2-3, with 9 nucleotides matching TRBD1. The CDR3 loop is CASRSAGTGNTDTQYF. As DNA, the CDR3 is TGTGCCAGCAGGTCAGCCGGGACAGGGAACACAGATACGCAGTATTTT.